This record looks at one T cell receptor beta chain sequence and its context. The antigen it recognizes is unknown. No much larger clonotype is one base removed from it; base qualities were not supplied. The record originates from a study of blood T cell repertoires in COVID-19 (dated by TCRdb to 2020 to 2021). Concerning the study at large: Samples from collaborators originated in the United States, Italy and Spain and spanned both the acute and convalescent phases of COVID-19. The prospective study material was composed of cDNA or gDNA derived from T cells, B-cell-depleted T cells, or PBMCs. Deeply sampled blood TCRbeta repertoires from subjects exposed to, actively infected with, or recovered from COVID-19 were included in the dataset. The repertoires were made available in a free public database intended to serve as a resource for research on the immune response to SARS-CoV-2. Samples came from the ongoing ImmuneRACE study (first 160 participants) plus 1,254 subjects from 6 global collaborators. Sample metadata almost always included a de-identified subject ID, COVID-19 status, age in years and sex. HLA class I and class II types, where available, came from metadata supplied by the sample provider rather than from assay-based typing. Results the study describes overall, beyond this receptor: How much clinical and demographic metadata was included differed by source and by participant, and the metadata was provided uncurated.

TCRbeta CDR3 regions were amplified from genomic DNA using the immunoSEQ Assay, a bias-controlled multiplex PCR. As for how the authors treated the data: Nucleated cell counts per sample were estimated from amplification of reference gene primers within the assay. Sequence reads were collapsed and filtered to measure the absolute abundance of every unique TCRbeta CDR3 rearrangement. Productive Simpson clonality was computed per sample as the square root of Simpson's diversity index over productive rearrangements. Sourced from immuneACCESS, this table was stored by TCRdb with only in-frame sequences that have V and J called. A share of the clones is absent; for the studies checked, an unresolved V gene accounts for under half, and the remainder has no known explanation. The DNA gave D and trimming, while V, J and clone size come from that table. Here the sample has tens of thousands of clones; 80% occur a single time. The ten largest clonotypes hold roughly 21% of the sample.

As encoded in the germline V gene (reference sequence), CDR1 is SGHAT while CDR2 is FQDESV. The CDR3 spans 16 residues, from the cysteine through the phenylalanine. The retained sequence is limited to the CDR3, 48 bases, with the frame set at the first base. V ends up 1 base short and J 1 base short, with an unmatched junction base count of 5. Whole blood was collected in K2EDTA tubes by collaborating institutions according to the institutions' own protocols. For TCRbeta analysis, collaborators shipped samples in one of three forms: frozen whole blood, isolated PBMCs, or DNA extracted from either of those sample types.

The material sequenced was peripheral blood. The source of this sequence is a woman of 80 years or more with acute or convalescent COVID-19. This chain is built from TRBV11-1 and TRBJ2-5; 8 central nucleotides agree with TRBD2. The CDR3 sequence is CASSLELAAIQETQYF. The DNA sequence follows: TGTGCCAGCAGCTTAGAACTAGCGGCGATCCAAGAGACCCAGTACTTC.